What follows is one T cell receptor beta chain and its context. Looked up from germline, CDR1 is GTSNPN and CDR2 is SVGIG (reference sequence). The CDR3 totals 13 residues. With V trimmed by 4 bases and J by 6 bases, 6 bases remained unmatched. Data came from immunoSEQ multiplex PCR; TCRdb stores just in-frame clones and leaves some out. The sample has 75,000 to 100,000 clones, over 80% seen once. The entry originates in a study of blood T cell repertoires in COVID-19. For the study at large: Sources were T cells, B-cell-depleted T cells, or PBMCs; the material itself was cDNA or gDNA.

This sequence was found in a human donor in a cohort sampled during active COVID-19. The V gene is TRBV30, the J gene TRBJ2-1, with 7 nucleotides matching TRBD2. The sequencing sample was made of peripheral blood. The CDR3 DNA reads TGTGCCTGGACCACGGGAGGCGCCAATGAGCAGTTCTTC. Translated: CAWTTGGANEQFF.